What follows are 17 T cell receptor beta chains derived from one specimen sequenced in a study of T cells in Graves' hyperthyroidism and ophthalmopathy. The investigators amplified TCR beta CDR3 regions from RNA transcripts. First-round RT-PCR of the TCR CDR3 relied on the HTBI primer set. TCRdb re-called the multiplex PCR reads with MiXCR, one entry per CDR3 protein. The sample yields about 690,000 distinct CDR3 sequences, around 16% seen once. Sequenced input: blood. The receptors come from a man in his forties or fifties with Graves' hyperthyroidism.

The genes are TRBV19 and TRBJ2-7, with D perhaps matching TRBD2 (5 bases). The CDR3 totals 14 residues. Germline assignment: CDR1 LNHDA and CDR2 SQIVND (reference sequence). The ends were cut back, 1 base at V and 5 bases at J, with 12 bases in the middle. The CDR3 DNA follows: TGTGCCAGTAGTATAGGAGGGAAAGGCGACGAGCAGTACTTC. It is translated as CASSIGGKGDEQYF.

This clonotype was seen only a few times. This chain links TRBV6-5 with TRBJ1-1; D is unclear. With 2 bases removed from V and 0 bases from J, the gap between germline ends came to 7 bases. CDR3 length: 14 residues. The germline gives CDR1 MNHEY, CDR2 SVGAGI. The CDR3 nucleotides are TGTGCCAGCAGTTACAGAAGAATGAACACTGAAGCTTTCTTT. Its translation: CASSYRRMNTEAFF.

This clonotype has at least ten counts. The chain couples TRBV9 to TRBJ2-1; D might be TRBD2 (5 bases). The CDR3 is 15 residues long. Germline V CDR1 and CDR2: SGDLS, YYNGEE. V lost 2 bases, J lost 3 bases, and 12 bases lay in between. The CDR3 spells CASSVSGSDYNEQFF. Here the CDR3 DNA reads TGTGCCAGCAGCGTTAGTGGGAGCGACTACAATGAGCAGTTCTTC.

This clonotype was picked up many times. The J gene is TRBJ1-2, the V gene TRBV4-3; possibly TRBD1 for D (6 bases). The germline gives CDR1 LGHNA, CDR2 YSLEER. Trimming took off 1 base at V and 9 bases at J, with 15 bases between the two ends. CDR3 length: 14 amino acids. The DNA of the CDR3 is TGCGCCAGCAGCCAAGTTACGGACACAGGGCGCTACACCTTC. Its protein is CASSQVTDTGRYTF.

A few counts support this clonotype. The chain carries TRBV12-3 or TRBV12-4 and TRBJ2-7; 11 nucleotides line up with TRBD2. The CDR3 covers 14 residues. J lost 4 bases, V lost 7 bases, and 6 bases had no gene match. CDR3 region: CASTVAGGRYEQYF. For the CDR3, the DNA is TGTGCCAGCACCGTAGCGGGAGGGCGGTACGAGCAGTACTTC.

This clonotype was counted many times. The chain is built from TRBV7-6 and TRBJ2-1; D gene unclear. Germline CDR1 and CDR2: SGHVS and FNYEAQ. The CDR3 covers 15 residues. The V end was cut by 3 bases, the J end by 2 bases, with 11 bases between. CDR3 nucleotide sequence: TGTGCCAGCAGCTTCGGAGACACGACCTACAATGAGCAGTTCTTC. Protein: CASSFGDTTYNEQFF.

At least ten counts were recorded for this clonotype. This sequence joins TRBV10-3 and TRBJ2-5, with TRBD1 matching 8 bases. This CDR3 spans 13 amino acids. The germline V gene encodes CDR1 ENHRY and CDR2 SYGVKD. With 10 bases clipped from V and 1 base from J, the junction kept 5 bases outside the gene matches. The CDR3 sequence is CATGQGAQETQYF. The DNA of the CDR3 is TGTGCCACCGGACAGGGTGCCCAAGAGACCCAGTACTTC.

CDR3 DNA sequence: TGTGCCAGCACCCAACCGGGACGTCGATTCAATGAGCAGTTCTTC. Translating gives CASTQPGRRFNEQFF. The rearrangement links TRBV28 to TRBJ2-1; the D gene could be TRBD1 or TRBD2 (5 bases each). Germline values: CDR1 MDHEN, CDR2 SYDVKM. V lost 7 bases to trimming and J lost 6 bases, with 19 bases between them. The CDR3 spans 15 residues. The whole variable domain, remainder taken from reference TRBV28 and TRBJ2-1, is DVKVTQSSRYLVKRTGEKVFLECVQDMDHENMFWYRQDPGLGLRLIYFSYDVKMKEKGDIPEGYSVSREKKERFSLILESASTNQTSMYLCASTQPGRRFNEQFFGPGTRLTVL.

This chain joins TRBV5-4 and TRBJ2-7; perhaps TRBD2 as D (5 bases). The CDR3 contains 13 residues. CDR1 SGHNT and CDR2 YYREEE come from the germline V gene (reference sequence). V lost 4 bases and J lost 2, with 10 bases in between. CDR3 bases: TGTGCCAGCAGCGAGGGCATGGCCTACGAGCAGTACTTC. Translation: CASSEGMAYEQYF.

The rearrangement joins TRBV9 to TRBJ1-5; TRBD1 agrees at 8 bases. V lost 8 bases, J lost 1 base, and 8 bases stayed unmatched. This CDR3 is built from 15 residues. Germline CDR1 SGDLS, CDR2 YYNGEE. DNA of the CDR3: TGTGCCAGTAGTGTCGGACAGGGAAGCAATCAGCCCCAGCATTTT. This encodes CASSVGQGSNQPQHF.

This clonotype was seen only a few times. The CDR3: CASSFPGQINEKLFF. The CDR3 DNA follows: TGTGCCAGTAGTTTTCCGGGACAGATTAATGAAAAACTGTTTTTT. The chain has TRBV19 and TRBJ1-4; 7 bases are a match to TRBD1. The ends lost 5 bases at V and 4 bases at J; junction bases unmatched: 7. Germline V gives CDR1 LNHDA, CDR2 SQIVND (reference sequence). CDR3 size: 15 residues.

This clonotype was detected ten times or more. The chain uses TRBV12-3 or TRBV12-4 and TRBJ2-1, with 8 bases aligning to TRBD2. This CDR3 spans 15 amino acids. V trimming: 6 bases; J trimming: 8 bases; junction bases outside the gene matches: 12. CDR3 DNA: TGTGCCAGCAGCTCCTATAGCGGGAAAGGCGATGAGCAGTTCTTC. This gives the protein CASSSYSGKGDEQFF.

V and J are TRBV4-1 and TRBJ1-1, with D perhaps TRBD1 (6 bases). The germline V gene encodes CDR1 MGHRA and CDR2 YSYEKL. CDR3 length: 13 residues. Trimming stripped 1 base from V and 11 bases from J, with 14 bases between. DNA of the CDR3: TGCGCCAGCAGCCAAGTCGGCGGGGGCAAGGCTTTCTTT. This sequence encodes CASSQVGGGKAFF.

In this sample, this clonotype turned up many times. The rearrangement links TRBV7-2 to TRBJ2-7, with TRBD2 matching over 8 bases. V was clipped by 8 bases and J by 4 bases; unmatched bases: 7. Germline V gives CDR1 SGHTA, CDR2 FQGNSA. The CDR3 runs to 13 residues. DNA of the CDR3: TGTGCCAGCCGCGCTAGCGGGCCGTACGAGCAGTACTTC. It codes for CASRASGPYEQYF. The variable domain in full, with the rest retrieved from reference TRBV7-2 and TRBJ2-7, is GAGVSQSPSNKVTEKGKDVELRCDPISGHTALYWYRQSLGQGLEFLIYFQGNSAPDKSGLPSDRFSAERTGGSVSTLTIQRTQQEDSAVYLCASRASGPYEQYFGPGTRLTVT.

A single count supports this clonotype. It may be a read error: a sequence one base away is much more abundant. The gene calls are TRBV27 and TRBJ2-1; 7 nucleotides align to TRBD1. The J call is in doubt because the DNA end fits TRBJ2-7 better. The CDR3 runs to 13 residues. The germline V gene has CDR1 MNHEY and CDR2 SMNVEV (reference sequence). The CDR3 here is CASRTTGYNEQYF. The CDR3 nucleotides read TGTGCCAGCAGGACGACAGGGTACAATGAGCAGTACTTC.

This clonotype was recorded at least ten times. This chain connects TRBV6-5 to TRBJ1-5; 7 nucleotides align to TRBD1. Germline CDR1 and CDR2: MNHEY and SVGAGI. There are 18 residues in the CDR3. Trimming removed 0 bases from V and 7 bases from J; junction bases left unmatched: 15. CDR3 sequence: CASSYSRQGRQGRQPQHF. The CDR3 nucleotides are TGTGCCAGCAGTTACTCGAGACAGGGAAGACAAGGTCGGCAGCCCCAGCATTTT.

Remarks on this clonotype: This may be a read error, as it is one base from a much larger clone. The chain carries TRBV3-1 and TRBJ2-7; D gene ambiguous. The germline CDR1 and CDR2 sequences are LGHDT and YNNKEL (reference sequence). This CDR3 spans 13 amino acids. CDR3 coding DNA: TGTGCCAGCAGCCCTCGCCAAGTCTACGGGCAGTACTTC. Translating gives CASSPRQVYGQYF.